This TCR beta chain emerged from a study of Graves' ophthalmopathy and Graves' hyperthyroidism. The TCR beta CDR3 regions underwent amplification from RNA transcripts. HTBI primers were used in a first-round RT-PCR, which preceded a second-round multiplex PCR. From the multiplex PCR reads, TCRdb called clonotypes with MiXCR, one entry per CDR3 protein. The data show around 590,000 distinct CDR3 sequences, less than 45% seen once. This clonotype occurred once. A much larger clone lies a single base off, so this may be a read error. The receptor was isolated from an adult man with Graves' hyperthyroidism. Sequenced sample: peripheral blood or thyroid tissue (not recorded which).

The CDR3 DNA reads TGTGCCAGCAGCTTGGTTGGGAGGGCCTCCCGGGCCAACGTCCTGACTTTC. Its protein product is CASSLVGRASRANVLTF. The chain recombines TRBV5-4 with TRBJ2-6; 7 positions agree with TRBD2. The V segment lost 0 bases and the J segment 5 bases; nucleotides outside the gene matches: 8. Germline CDR1 reads SGHNT; CDR2 reads YYREEE (reference sequence). CDR3 size: 17 residues.